This T cell receptor beta chain was sequenced for a study of metastatic and nonmetastatic thyroid tumors. Study summary: Across blood and tumor or nodule tissue, repertoires from malignant and benign thyroid patients were compared with one another.

In the source study's methods: Clinicopathological groups of papillary thyroid cancer showed CDR3 differences that were used to build a distant-metastasis classifier. TCRdb reanalyzed the PCR reads with MiXCR. The V and J calls follow TCRdb's processing rather than the paper's. The sample has about 20,000 clones, under 30% seen once. No treatment of any kind had been given to any patient before thyroid surgery. Findings and limits, study-wide: As reported, TCR beta diversity in blood and tumor was significantly higher in malignant thyroid tumors than in benign nodules.

With respect to this clone: Its antigen is unknown.

V gave up 4 bases and J gave up 5 bases, with 17 bases separating them. CDR1 is DFQATT and CDR2 is SNEGSKA in the germline V gene (reference sequence). The CDR3 is 15 amino acids. This TCR derives from a male donor with papillary thyroid cancer or a benign thyroid nodule (not recorded which). Some clones in this sample may be carry-over from other donors' samples. The specimen sequenced was tumor tissue. The rearrangement uses TRBV20-1 and TRBJ2-2; a weak D match, TRBD1 (6 bases). The CDR3 coding sequence is TGCAGTGCTATGTCTAGTACAGGGAGTACCGGGGAGCTGTTTTTT. Its protein is CSAMSSTGSTGELFF.